This TCR beta chain originates from a study of technical replicates of blood from four donors. CDR1 is SGHRS, CDR2 YFSETQ, per germline. CDR3 length: 16 amino acids. The ends lost 2 bases at V and 2 bases at J; junction bases unmatched: 8. This table comes from immunoSEQ multiplex PCR, and its TCRdb copy is limited to in-frame clones, with some not included. The sample lists about 75,000 clones; 95% to 98% were seen once. The sequence derives from a human donor in good health. The sequenced sample consisted of T cells isolated from PBMCs. The chain employs TRBV5-1 and TRBJ2-5, with 8 positions matching TRBD1. CDR3 sequence (DNA): TGCGCCAGCAGCTTAATGGCCGGGACAGGTCAAGAGACCCAGTACTTC. Translated: CASSLMAGTGQETQYF.